Shown below are 20 T cell receptor beta chains from a single sample sequenced in a study of blood T cell repertoires in COVID-19. Produced via immunoSEQ multiplex PCR; TCRdb's table is partial and in-frame only. The data contain 400,000 to 550,000 clones, around 89% of them singletons. The sequenced sample was peripheral blood. The receptors here all came from a woman younger than 45 with acute or convalescent COVID-19.

The V and J genes are TRBV9 and TRBJ2-2, with D perhaps matching TRBD1 (5 bases). The CDR3 sequence is 14 residues long. Looked up from germline, CDR1 is SGDLS and CDR2 is YYNGEE. Trimming stripped 1 base from V and 7 bases from J, with 11 bases between. For the CDR3, the DNA is TGTGCCAGCAGCGTACAGGGAAAGGGCGGGGAGCTGTTTTTT. It codes for CASSVQGKGGELFF.

This clone was detected ten times or more. CDR3 region: CASSLAPGRDTEAFF. The CDR3 coding sequence is TGCGCCAGCAGCTTGGCCCCGGGAAGGGACACTGAAGCTTTCTTT. V usage is TRBV5-1 and J usage is TRBJ1-1, with D unclear. The CDR3 has 15 residues. The germline CDR1 and CDR2 sequences are SGHRS and YFSETQ. Deletions cut 0 bases from V and 3 bases from J, with 12 bases between.

This clone was counted a single time. The gene calls are TRBV2 and TRBJ2-5; 14 nucleotides agree with TRBD2. V gave up 6 bases and J gave up 4 bases; unmatched junction bases: 13. CDR3 length: 18 residues. Germline V lookup: CDR1 SNHLY, CDR2 FYNNEI. The CDR3 spells CASRSGLAGGIRGETQYF. CDR3 in DNA: TGTGCCAGCAGATCCGGACTAGCGGGGGGAATCAGGGGAGAGACCCAGTACTTC.

The chain links TRBV18 to TRBJ2-5, with 12 bases identical to TRBD2. Germline CDR1 KGHSH, CDR2 LQKENI. The V and J ends lost 3 bases and 0 bases, in that order; junction bases with no gene match: 2. The CDR3 has 16 residues. CDR3 region: CASSPTSGGDQETQYF. DNA for the CDR3: TGTGCCAGCTCACCGACTAGCGGGGGAGACCAAGAGACCCAGTACTTC.

The chain has TRBV18 and TRBJ1-1; no definite D call. The ends were cut back, 1 base at V and 0 bases at J, with 9 bases in the middle. Per the germline V gene, CDR1 is KGHSH and CDR2 is LQKENI. CDR3 length equals 15 residues. The CDR3 DNA is TGTGCCAGCTCACCACGGGTCGGGGTGAACACTGAAGCTTTCTTT. It yields the protein CASSPRVGVNTEAFF.

V usage is TRBV19 and J usage is TRBJ1-6; no clear D gene. The length of the CDR3 is 17 residues. In germline, CDR1 is LNHDA, CDR2 SQIVND (reference sequence). The V end lost 4 bases, the J end lost 5 bases, and 18 bases lay between the germline ends. The CDR3 spells CASSTIGGRPNNSPLHF. Here the CDR3 DNA reads TGTGCCAGTAGTACTATAGGAGGACGGCCCAATAATTCACCCCTCCACTTT.

This clone was counted between two and nine times. V gene TRBV18 combines with J gene TRBJ2-5; D might be TRBD2 (5 bases). Germline V gene data show CDR1 as KGHSH and CDR2 as LQKENI. The CDR3 totals 13 residues. The V end was cut by 3 bases, the J end by 5 bases, with 10 bases between. Written as DNA, the CDR3 is TGTGCCAGCTCACCTTCGGGGATGGAGACCCAGTACTTC. Protein: CASSPSGMETQYF.

The chain uses TRBV7-8 and TRBJ1-2; TRBD1 agrees at 8 bases. The CDR3 runs 15 residues. V shed 0 bases and J 8 bases; nucleotides not matched to a gene: 8. Germline V gene sequence: CDR1 SGHVS, CDR2 FQNEAQ. The DNA for the CDR3 is TGTGCCAGCAGCTTAGCCCCGGACAGGGAGATCGGCTACACCTTC. Its translation is CASSLAPDREIGYTF. The complete variable domain, with remaining parts taken from reference TRBV7-8 and TRBJ1-2, reads GAGVSQSPRYKVAKRGQDVALRCDPISGHVSLFWYQQALGQGPEFLTYFQNEAQLDKSGLPSDRFFAERPEGSVSTLKIQRTQQEDSAVYLCASSLAPDREIGYTFGSGTRLTVV.

The rearrangement uses TRBV7-9 and TRBJ1-4, with D possibly TRBD1 on 6 matching bases. V shed 6 bases and J shed 0 bases, with 11 bases lying between them. The CDR3 sequence is 15 residues long. Germline V gene lookup returns CDR1 SEHNR and CDR2 FQNEAQ (reference sequence). CDR3: CASRSTGATNEKLFF. In DNA form, the CDR3 reads TGTGCCAGCAGGTCGACAGGAGCAACTAATGAAAAACTGTTTTTT.

The V gene is TRBV4-1, the J gene TRBJ2-3; 7 nucleotides align to TRBD2. Germline V gives CDR1 MGHRA, CDR2 YSYEKL. The CDR3 has 15 residues. J was trimmed by 5 bases and V by 6 bases; bases with no gene match: 11. The DNA for the CDR3 is TGCGCCAGCAGTACCCGCGGGCTAGCGGAAGATACGCAGTATTTT. Translation gives CASSTRGLAEDTQYF.

This chain links TRBV20-1 with TRBJ2-7; D uncertain. V shed 6 bases and J shed 0 bases, with 6 bases lying between them. This CDR3 is built from 11 residues. Germline lookup yields CDR1 DFQATT and CDR2 SNEGSKA (reference sequence). CDR3 coding DNA: TGCAGTGCGTACTACTCCTACGAGCAGTACTTC. The encoded protein is CSAYYSYEQYF.

The chain carries TRBV3-1 (or the pseudogene TRBV3-2) and TRBJ1-2; TRBD1 matches 7 bases. The CDR3 totals 16 residues. Germline V gene data show CDR1 as LGHDT and CDR2 as YNNKEL (reference sequence). The V segment lost 0 bases and the J segment 9 bases; nucleotides outside the gene matches: 13. Here the CDR3 DNA reads TGTGCCAGCAGCCAAGATCGGATAAGGGGGCAGGAGAGCTACACCTTC. Translation gives CASSQDRIRGQESYTF.

In this sample, this clone turned up a few times. This rearrangement joins TRBV24-1 to TRBJ1-2; TRBD1 agrees at 7 bases. Germline-derived CDR1 and CDR2 are KGHDR and SFDVKD. Unmatched junction bases numbered 11, after V lost 7 bases and J lost 7 bases. CDR3 length equals 14 residues. CDR3 sequence: CATSGTEIAGGYTF. DNA for the CDR3: TGTGCCACCAGCGGGACAGAAATTGCGGGTGGCTACACCTTC.

The J gene is TRBJ1-1, the V gene TRBV5-6; 7 nucleotides line up with TRBD1. The CDR3 is made up of 16 amino acids. CDR1 and CDR2 (germline): SGHDT, YYEEEE. V gave up 4 bases and J gave up 5 bases; unmatched junction bases: 14. CDR3 sequence (DNA): TGTGCCAGCAGCGTAGGCCTAGGGGGCCGGGGGACTGAAGCTTTCTTT. This gives the protein CASSVGLGGRGTEAFF.

The V and J genes are TRBV19 and TRBJ1-3; D is uncertain. The CDR3 is 13 amino acids. V was cut by 5 bases and J by 2 bases, with 7 bases left in between. Germline-derived CDR1 and CDR2 are LNHDA and SQIVND (reference sequence). The chain's CDR3 is CASSRDTGNTIYF. CDR3 DNA sequence: TGTGCCAGTAGTCGCGATACTGGAAACACCATATATTTT. The full variable domain, with the rest looked up from reference TRBV19 and TRBJ1-3, is DGGITQSPKYLFRKEGQNVTLSCEQNLNHDAMYWYRQDPGQGLRLIYYSQIVNDFQKGDIAEGYSVSREKKESFPLTVTSAQKNPTAFYLCASSRDTGNTIYFGEGSWLTVV.

The chain links TRBV28 to TRBJ2-1; TRBD1 agrees at 7 bases. The CDR3 totals 15 residues. V shed 9 bases and J 1 base; nucleotides not matched to a gene: 9. Germline V gene sequence: CDR1 MDHEN, CDR2 SYDVKM. The CDR3 here is CASSLTGESYNEQFF. CDR3 coding DNA: TGTGCCAGTTCATTAACAGGGGAATCCTACAATGAGCAGTTCTTC. Full variable domain (rest looked up from reference TRBV28 and TRBJ2-1): DVKVTQSSRYLVKRTGEKVFLECVQDMDHENMFWYRQDPGLGLRLIYFSYDVKMKEKGDIPEGYSVSREKKERFSLILESASTNQTSMYLCASSLTGESYNEQFFGPGTRLTVL.

This clone was counted a few times. The chain links TRBV30 to TRBJ1-2; a weak D match, TRBD1 (5 bases). The CDR3 loop spans 17 amino acids. Germline CDR1 GTSNPN, CDR2 SVGIG (reference sequence). V was shortened by 1 base and J by 3 bases, with 21 bases between the two germline ends. CDR3 in DNA: TGTGCCTGGAGTGGGGGCGGGACCGATGAACCTTACTATGGCTACACCTTC. The encoded protein is CAWSGGGTDEPYYGYTF.

The chain recombines TRBV19 with TRBJ1-4; TRBD1 agrees at 7 bases. With V trimmed by 0 bases and J by 7 bases, 8 bases remained unmatched. The CDR3 contains 16 residues. Per germline, CDR1 LNHDA and CDR2 SQIVND (reference sequence). The DNA for the CDR3 is TGTGCCAGTAGTATAGAACATCAGGGGGATGTTGAAAAACTGTTTTTT. This sequence encodes CASSIEHQGDVEKLFF.

J is TRBJ2-7 and V is TRBV9; 9 bases line up with TRBD2. V dropped 4 bases and J dropped 3; count of bases not matched to a gene: 11. From germline, CDR1 is SGDLS and CDR2 YYNGEE. This CDR3 is built from 16 residues. CDR3 amino acids: CASSPRERGVLYEQYF. The DNA for the CDR3 is TGTGCCAGCAGCCCTCGGGAGCGGGGGGTTCTCTACGAGCAGTACTTC.

This chain connects TRBV30 to TRBJ1-2, with D maybe TRBD1 (5 bases). The CDR3 contains 13 residues. The ends were cut back, 4 bases at V and 8 bases at J, with 17 bases in the middle. Germline-derived CDR1 and CDR2 are GTSNPN and SVGIG (reference sequence). CDR3 loop: CAWTNRWGLGYTF. DNA of the CDR3: TGTGCCTGGACGAACCGATGGGGCCTCGGCTACACCTTC.